This passage covers 13 T cell receptor beta chains from one sample sequenced in a study of cytomegalovirus exposure and HLA in healthy donors. PCR amplification relied on 60 Vbeta primers (plus 13 Jbeta primers). TCRdb's copy holds only in-frame clones and misses some; the assay was immunoSEQ multiplex PCR. The repertoire table contains approximately 120,000 clones. Material: PBMCs. Receptor source: a woman aged 60 to 75 in good health and CMV-seronegative.

The chain employs TRBV5-1 and TRBJ2-7; TRBD2 is a possible D gene (5 bases). Deletions cut 0 bases from V and 5 bases from J, with 12 bases between. CDR1 and CDR2 from the germline V gene are SGHRS and YFSETQ. The CDR3 totals 14 residues. The CDR3: CASSLAGKANEQYF. The CDR3 nucleotides read TGCGCCAGCAGCTTGGCCGGGAAGGCCAACGAGCAGTACTTC.

The chain has TRBV7-8 and TRBJ1-1; D call uncertain. The CDR3 is 15 amino acids. Per germline, CDR1 SGHVS and CDR2 FQNEAQ. Trimming removed 0 bases at V and 2 bases at J, with 10 bases between. The CDR3 here is CASSLASVLNTEAFF. In DNA, the CDR3 is TGTGCCAGCAGCTTAGCGTCTGTTCTTAACACTGAAGCTTTCTTT.

This rearrangement joins TRBV7-3 to TRBJ2-5; 8 bases match TRBD2. With 1 base clipped from V and 5 bases from J, the junction kept 6 bases outside the gene matches. The CDR3 has 15 residues. The germline CDR1 and CDR2 sequences are SGHTA and FQGTGA. The CDR3 DNA reads as TGTGCCAGCAGCTTAAACACGGGAGGGGGGGAGACCCAGTACTTC. It translates to CASSLNTGGGETQYF.

The genes are TRBV6-5 and TRBJ1-1, with no clear D. V was clipped by 0 bases and J by 3 bases, with 11 bases between them. The CDR3 has 15 residues. Germline V lookup: CDR1 MNHEY, CDR2 SVGAGI. Here the CDR3 DNA reads TGTGCCAGCAGTTACTCGACGGGGTCCTACACTGAAGCTTTCTTT. The encoded protein is CASSYSTGSYTEAFF.

The V and J genes are TRBV5-1 and TRBJ2-1; D is ambiguous. Germline loops: CDR1 SGHRS, CDR2 YFSETQ. This CDR3 has 17 amino acids. With 2 bases removed from V and 0 bases from J, the gap between germline ends came to 15 bases. The CDR3 sequence: CASSLLPTFSSYNEQFF. CDR3 DNA sequence: TGCGCCAGCAGCTTACTCCCGACTTTTAGCTCCTACAATGAGCAGTTCTTC.

This chain uses TRBV4-2 with TRBJ1-2; tentatively, D is TRBD1 (5 bases). The germline V gene encodes CDR1 LGHNA and CDR2 YNFKEQ. Trimming removed 7 bases from V and 1 base from J, with 16 bases in between. This CDR3 is 15 amino acids long. The CDR3 bases are TGTGCCAGCACCCCCCAGGGCAGCCTTAACTATGGCTACACCTTC. It codes for CASTPQGSLNYGYTF.

The chain couples TRBV5-6 to TRBJ1-5; no clear D gene. Germline loops: CDR1 SGHDT, CDR2 YYEEEE. This CDR3 has 12 residues. Trimming stripped 0 bases from V and 5 bases from J, with 3 bases between. This chain's CDR3 is CASSLGDQPQHF. The CDR3 DNA sequence: TGTGCCAGCAGCTTGGGAGATCAGCCCCAGCATTTT.

The CDR3 DNA is TGTGCCAGCAACCAGCGGGGGGAGACCCAGTACTTC. The encoded protein is CASNQRGETQYF. This chain connects TRBV28 to TRBJ2-5; 8 nucleotides match TRBD2. From germline, CDR1 is MDHEN and CDR2 SYDVKM. The CDR3 totals 12 residues. V dropped 7 bases and J dropped 5; count of bases not matched to a gene: 3.

The chain combines TRBV28 with TRBJ1-2; possible D gene TRBD1, 5 bases. V was trimmed by 4 bases and J by 8 bases, leaving 8 bases between them. The germline CDR1 and CDR2 sequences are MDHEN and SYDVKM. The CDR3 is 11 amino acids. The CDR3 region has the DNA TGTGCCAGCAGTTCGACAGAAGGCTACACCTTC. Amino acids: CASSSTEGYTF.

The chain joins TRBV9 to TRBJ2-5; 8 nucleotides agree with TRBD2. The V and J ends lost 0 bases and 2 bases, in that order; junction bases with no gene match: 3. From germline, CDR1 is SGDLS and CDR2 YYNGEE. CDR3 length equals 15 residues. In DNA, the CDR3 is TGTGCCAGCAGCGTAGCGGGGGGGCTACAAGAGACCCAGTACTTC. This sequence encodes CASSVAGGLQETQYF.

The chain is built from TRBV28 and TRBJ1-4; unclear D gene. Trimming took off 6 bases at V and 8 bases at J, with 7 bases between the two ends. The CDR3 is made up of 11 amino acids. Germline assignment: CDR1 MDHEN and CDR2 SYDVKM. The CDR3 sequence is CASRTREKLFF. CDR3 in DNA: TGTGCCAGCAGGACGAGGGAAAAACTGTTTTTT.

The chain is built from TRBV6-5 and TRBJ2-3; the match to TRBD2 covers 12 bases. With V trimmed by 8 bases and J by 5 bases, 8 bases remained unmatched. There are 15 residues in the CDR3. Germline-derived CDR1 and CDR2 are MNHEY and SVGAGI. The CDR3 is CASRRASGGEDTQYF. CDR3 nucleotide sequence: TGTGCCAGCCGAAGGGCTAGCGGGGGGGAAGATACGCAGTATTTT.

V gene TRBV5-6 combines with J gene TRBJ1-6; 7 bases agree with TRBD1. V dropped 0 bases and J dropped 9; count of bases not matched to a gene: 6. This CDR3 contains 15 residues. Germline CDR1 reads SGHDT; CDR2 reads YYEEEE. The CDR3 region has the DNA TGTGCCAGCAGCTTGGGGGCAGGGGGAGGTTCACCCCTCCACTTT. This sequence encodes CASSLGAGGGSPLHF.